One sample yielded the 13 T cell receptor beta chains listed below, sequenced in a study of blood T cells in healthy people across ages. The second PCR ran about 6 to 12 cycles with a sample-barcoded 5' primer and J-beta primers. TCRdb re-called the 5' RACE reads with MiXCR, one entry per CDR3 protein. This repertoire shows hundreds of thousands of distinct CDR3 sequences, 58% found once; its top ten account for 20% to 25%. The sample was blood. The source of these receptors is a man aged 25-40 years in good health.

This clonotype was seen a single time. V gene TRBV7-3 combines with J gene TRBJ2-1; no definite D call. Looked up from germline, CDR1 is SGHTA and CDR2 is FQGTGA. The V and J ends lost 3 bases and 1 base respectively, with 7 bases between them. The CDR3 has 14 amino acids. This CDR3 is CASSFKASYNEQFF. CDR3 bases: TGTGCCAGCAGCTTTAAAGCTTCCTACAATGAGCAGTTCTTC.

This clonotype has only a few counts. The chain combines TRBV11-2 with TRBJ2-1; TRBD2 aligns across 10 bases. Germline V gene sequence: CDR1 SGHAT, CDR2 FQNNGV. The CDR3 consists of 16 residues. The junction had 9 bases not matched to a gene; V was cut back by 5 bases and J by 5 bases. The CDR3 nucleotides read TGTGCCAGCAGCCGCTCAGGACTAGCGGCAAACAATGAGCAGTTCTTC. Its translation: CASSRSGLAANNEQFF. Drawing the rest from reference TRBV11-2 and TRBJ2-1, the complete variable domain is EAGVAQSPRYKIIEKRQSVAFWCNPISGHATLYWYQQILGQGPKLLIQFQNNGVVDDSQLPKDRFSAERLKGVDSTLKIQPAKLEDSAVYLCASSRSGLAANNEQFFGPGTRLTVL.

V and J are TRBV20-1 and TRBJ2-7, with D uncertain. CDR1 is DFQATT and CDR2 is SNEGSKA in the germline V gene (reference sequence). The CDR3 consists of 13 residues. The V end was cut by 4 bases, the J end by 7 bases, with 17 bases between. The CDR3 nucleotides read TGCAGTGCTATCTCGGGCAGAATGGATGAGCAGTACTTC. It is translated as CSAISGRMDEQYF.

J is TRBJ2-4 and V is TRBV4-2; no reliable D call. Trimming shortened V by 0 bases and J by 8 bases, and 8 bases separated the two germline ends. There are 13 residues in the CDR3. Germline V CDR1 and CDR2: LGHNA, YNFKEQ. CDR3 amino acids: CASSQERVDIQYF. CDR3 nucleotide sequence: TGTGCCAGCAGCCAAGAAAGGGTCGACATTCAGTACTTC.

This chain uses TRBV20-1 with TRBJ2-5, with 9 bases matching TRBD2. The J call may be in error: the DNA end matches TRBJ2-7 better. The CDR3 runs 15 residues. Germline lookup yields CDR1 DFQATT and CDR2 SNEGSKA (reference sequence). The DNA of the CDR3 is TGCAGTGCTAGAGAGGTTGGTAGCGGGAGCTACGAGCAGTACTTC. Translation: CSAREVGSGSYEQYF.

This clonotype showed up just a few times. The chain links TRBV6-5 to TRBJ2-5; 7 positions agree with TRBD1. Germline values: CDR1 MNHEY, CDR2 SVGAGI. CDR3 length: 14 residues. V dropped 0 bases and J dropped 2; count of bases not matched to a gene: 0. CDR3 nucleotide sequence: TGTGCCAGCAGTTACTCGGGACAGCAAGAGACCCAGTACTTC. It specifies CASSYSGQQETQYF.

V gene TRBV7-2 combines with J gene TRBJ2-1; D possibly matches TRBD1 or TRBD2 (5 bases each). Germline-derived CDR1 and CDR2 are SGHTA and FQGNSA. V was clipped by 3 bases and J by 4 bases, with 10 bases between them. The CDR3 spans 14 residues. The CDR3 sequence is CASSFGTPYNEQFF. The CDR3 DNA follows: TGTGCCAGCAGCTTTGGGACGCCGTACAATGAGCAGTTCTTC.

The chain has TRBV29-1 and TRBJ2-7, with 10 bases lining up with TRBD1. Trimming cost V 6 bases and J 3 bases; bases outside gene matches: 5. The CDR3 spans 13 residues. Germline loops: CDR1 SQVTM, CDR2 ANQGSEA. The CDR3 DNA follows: TGCAGCGTCACCGGGACAGGGGACTACGAGCAGTACTTC. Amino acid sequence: CSVTGTGDYEQYF.

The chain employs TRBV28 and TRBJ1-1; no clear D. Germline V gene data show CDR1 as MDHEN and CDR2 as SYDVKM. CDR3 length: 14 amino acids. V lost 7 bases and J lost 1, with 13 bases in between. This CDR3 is CASISDGQNTEAFF. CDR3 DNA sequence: TGTGCCAGCATATCCGACGGCCAGAACACTGAAGCTTTCTTT.

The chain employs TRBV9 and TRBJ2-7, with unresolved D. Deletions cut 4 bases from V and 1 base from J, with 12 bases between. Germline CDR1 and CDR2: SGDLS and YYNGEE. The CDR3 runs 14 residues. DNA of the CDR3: TGTGCCAGCAGCCCCCGGACGGATTCCTACGAGCAGTACTTC. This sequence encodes CASSPRTDSYEQYF.

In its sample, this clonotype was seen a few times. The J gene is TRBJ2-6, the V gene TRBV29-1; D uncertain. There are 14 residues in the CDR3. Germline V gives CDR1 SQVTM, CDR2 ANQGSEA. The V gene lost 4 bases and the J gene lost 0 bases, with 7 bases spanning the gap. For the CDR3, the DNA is TGCAGCGTTGTACCGAACTCTGGGGCCAACGTCCTGACTTTC. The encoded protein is CSVVPNSGANVLTF.

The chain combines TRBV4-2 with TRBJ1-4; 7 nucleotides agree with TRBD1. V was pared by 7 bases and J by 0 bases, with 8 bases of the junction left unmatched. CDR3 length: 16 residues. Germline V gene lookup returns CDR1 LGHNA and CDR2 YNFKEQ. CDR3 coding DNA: TGTGCCAGCAACCCAGGGGGGCGTGCAACTAATGAAAAACTGTTTTTT. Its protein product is CASNPGGRATNEKLFF.

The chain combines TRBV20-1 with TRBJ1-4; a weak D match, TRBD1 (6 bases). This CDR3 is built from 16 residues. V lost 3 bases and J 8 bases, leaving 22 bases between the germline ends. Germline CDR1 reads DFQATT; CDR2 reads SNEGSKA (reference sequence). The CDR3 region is CSASWWDEQGREKLFF. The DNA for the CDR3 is TGCAGTGCTAGTTGGTGGGACGAGCAGGGGCGAGAAAAACTGTTTTTT.